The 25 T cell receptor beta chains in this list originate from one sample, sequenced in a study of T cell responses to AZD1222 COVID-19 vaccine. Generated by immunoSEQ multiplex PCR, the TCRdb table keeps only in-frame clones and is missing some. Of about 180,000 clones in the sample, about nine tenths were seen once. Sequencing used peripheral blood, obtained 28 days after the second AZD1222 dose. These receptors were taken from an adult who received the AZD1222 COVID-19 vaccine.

The CDR3 loop reads CASSPTLGDTYNEQFF. DNA for the CDR3: TGTGCCAGCTCGCCGACCCTCGGGGATACCTACAATGAGCAGTTCTTC. The chain couples TRBV18 to TRBJ2-1, with D possibly being TRBD2 (5 bases). The CDR3 is 16 residues long. Per the germline V gene, CDR1 is KGHSH and CDR2 is LQKENI. V lost 6 bases, J lost 2 bases, and 17 bases lay in between.

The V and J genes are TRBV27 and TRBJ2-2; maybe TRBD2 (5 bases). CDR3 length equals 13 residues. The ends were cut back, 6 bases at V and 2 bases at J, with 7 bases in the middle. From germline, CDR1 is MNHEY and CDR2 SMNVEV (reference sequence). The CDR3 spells CASSGVNTGELFF. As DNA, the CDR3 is TGTGCCAGCAGCGGGGTTAACACCGGGGAGCTGTTTTTT.

This CDR3 is CASNKGVGAQYF. The CDR3, as DNA: TGTGCCAGCAACAAGGGAGTGGGGGCCCAGTACTTC. The gene calls are TRBV14 and TRBJ2-5; D possibly uses TRBD1 or TRBD2 (5 bases each). The CDR3 consists of 12 residues. CDR1 is SGHDN, CDR2 FVKESK, per germline. V lost 7 bases and J 9 bases, leaving 15 bases between the germline ends.

Here the CDR3 DNA reads TGTGCCACCAGCAGAGGAGGGACAGGGAACACTGAAGCTTTCTTT. Translation: CATSRGGTGNTEAFF. The J gene is TRBJ1-1, the V gene TRBV15; 8 nucleotides line up with TRBD1. There are 15 residues in the CDR3. The V gene's germline CDR1 is LNHNV and CDR2 YYDKDF (reference sequence). V lost 1 base and J lost 1; bases outside the gene matches: 2. Full variable domain (outside the CDR3, taken from reference TRBV15 and TRBJ1-1): DAMVIQNPRYQVTQFGKPVTLSCSQTLNHNVMYWYQQKSSQAPKLLFHYYDKDFNNEADTPDNFQSRRPNTSFCFLDIRSPGLGDTAMYLCATSRGGTGNTEAFFGQGTRLTVV.

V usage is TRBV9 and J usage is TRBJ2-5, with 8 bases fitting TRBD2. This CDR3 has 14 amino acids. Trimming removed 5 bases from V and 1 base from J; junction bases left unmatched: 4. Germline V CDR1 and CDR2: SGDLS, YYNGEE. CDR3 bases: TGTGCCAGCAGGGGTAGCGGGACCCAAGAGACCCAGTACTTC. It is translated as CASRGSGTQETQYF.

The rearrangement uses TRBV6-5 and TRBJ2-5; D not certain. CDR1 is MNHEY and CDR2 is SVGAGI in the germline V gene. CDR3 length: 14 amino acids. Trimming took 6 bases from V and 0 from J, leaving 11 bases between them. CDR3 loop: CASRRTEYQETQYF. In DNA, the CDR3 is TGTGCCAGCAGAAGGACGGAGTACCAAGAGACCCAGTACTTC.

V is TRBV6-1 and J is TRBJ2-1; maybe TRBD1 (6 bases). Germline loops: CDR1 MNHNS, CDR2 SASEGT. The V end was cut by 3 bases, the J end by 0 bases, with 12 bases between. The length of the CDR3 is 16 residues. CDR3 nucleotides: TGTGCCAGCAGTGAGGGGACATATAGCTCCTACAATGAGCAGTTCTTC. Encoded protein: CASSEGTYSSYNEQFF.

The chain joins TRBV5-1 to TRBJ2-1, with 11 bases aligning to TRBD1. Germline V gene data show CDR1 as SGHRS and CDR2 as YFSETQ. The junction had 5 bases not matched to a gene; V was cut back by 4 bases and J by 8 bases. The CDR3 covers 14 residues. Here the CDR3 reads CASSLGQGADEQFF. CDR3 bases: TGCGCCAGCAGCCTAGGACAGGGGGCCGATGAGCAGTTCTTC.

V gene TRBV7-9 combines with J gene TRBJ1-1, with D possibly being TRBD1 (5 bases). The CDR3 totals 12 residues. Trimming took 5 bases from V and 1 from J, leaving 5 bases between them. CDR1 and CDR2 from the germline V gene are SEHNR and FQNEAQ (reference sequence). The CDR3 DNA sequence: TGTGCCAGCAGCGACAGGAACACTGAAGCTTTCTTT. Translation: CASSDRNTEAFF. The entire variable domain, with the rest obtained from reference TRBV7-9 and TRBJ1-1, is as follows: DTGVSQNPRHKITKRGQNVTFRCDPISEHNRLYWYRQTLGQGPEFLTYFQNEAQLEKSRLLSDRFSAERPKGSFSTLEIQRTEQGDSAMYLCASSDRNTEAFFGQGTRLTVV.

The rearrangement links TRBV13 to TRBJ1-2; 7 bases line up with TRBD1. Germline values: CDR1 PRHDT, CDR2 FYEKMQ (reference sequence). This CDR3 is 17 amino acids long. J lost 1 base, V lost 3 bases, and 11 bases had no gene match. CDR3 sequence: CASSFTALQGGNYGYTF. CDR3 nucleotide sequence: TGTGCCAGCAGCTTCACGGCACTGCAGGGGGGTAACTATGGCTACACCTTC.

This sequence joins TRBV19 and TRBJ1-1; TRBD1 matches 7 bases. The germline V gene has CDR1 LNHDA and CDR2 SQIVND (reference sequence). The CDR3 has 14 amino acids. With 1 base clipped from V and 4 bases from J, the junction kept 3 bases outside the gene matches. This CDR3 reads CASSIVAGGTEAFF. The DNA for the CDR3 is TGTGCCAGTAGTATAGTCGCAGGGGGCACTGAAGCTTTCTTT.

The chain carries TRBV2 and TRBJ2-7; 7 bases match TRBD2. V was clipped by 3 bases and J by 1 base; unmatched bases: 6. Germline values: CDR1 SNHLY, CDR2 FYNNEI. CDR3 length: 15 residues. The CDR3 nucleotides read TGTGCCAGCAGTGAGGCGACTAGCAGGTCCTACGAGCAGTACTTC. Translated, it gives CASSEATSRSYEQYF.

The DNA of the CDR3 is TGTGCCAGCAGCCAAGGATCGCCCCTGAACACTGAAGCTTTCTTT. This gives the protein CASSQGSPLNTEAFF. The chain uses TRBV3-1 (or the pseudogene TRBV3-2) and TRBJ1-1; D gene unclear. The ends were cut back, 1 base at V and 0 bases at J, with 9 bases in the middle. This CDR3 region has 15 residues. Germline V lookup: CDR1 LGHDT, CDR2 YNNKEL (reference sequence).

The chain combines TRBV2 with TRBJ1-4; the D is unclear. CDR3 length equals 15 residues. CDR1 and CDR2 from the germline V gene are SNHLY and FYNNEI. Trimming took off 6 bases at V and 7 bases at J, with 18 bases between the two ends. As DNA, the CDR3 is TGTGCCAGCAGGCGAGAGGGCTTGGGTGGTGAAAAACTGTTTTTT. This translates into CASRREGLGGEKLFF. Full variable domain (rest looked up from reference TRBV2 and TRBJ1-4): EPEVTQTPSHQVTQMGQEVILRCVPISNHLYFYWYRQILGQKVEFLVSFYNNEISEKSEIFDDQFSVERPDGSNFTLKIRSTKLEDSAMYFCASRREGLGGEKLFFGSGTQLSVL.

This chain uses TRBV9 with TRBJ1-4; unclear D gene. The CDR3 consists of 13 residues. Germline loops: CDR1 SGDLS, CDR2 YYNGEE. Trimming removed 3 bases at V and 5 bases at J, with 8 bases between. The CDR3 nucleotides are TGTGCCAGCAGCGGGTGGCCAAATGAAAAACTGTTTTTT. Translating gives CASSGWPNEKLFF.

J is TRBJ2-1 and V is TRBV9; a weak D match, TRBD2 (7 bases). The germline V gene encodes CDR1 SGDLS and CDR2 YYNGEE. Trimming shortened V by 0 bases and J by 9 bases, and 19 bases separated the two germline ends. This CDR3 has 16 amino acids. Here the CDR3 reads CASSVERGRGLGEQFF. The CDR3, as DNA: TGTGCCAGCAGCGTAGAAAGGGGGAGGGGTCTAGGTGAGCAGTTCTTC.

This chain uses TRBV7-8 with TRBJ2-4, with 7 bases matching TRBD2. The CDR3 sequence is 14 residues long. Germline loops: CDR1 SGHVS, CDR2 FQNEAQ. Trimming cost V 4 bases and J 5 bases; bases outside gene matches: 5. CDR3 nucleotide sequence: TGTGCCAGCAGCTCGGGAGGTTACGAAAACATTCAGTACTTC. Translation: CASSSGGYENIQYF. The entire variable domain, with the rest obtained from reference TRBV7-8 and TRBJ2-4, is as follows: GAGVSQSPRYKVAKRGQDVALRCDPISGHVSLFWYQQALGQGPEFLTYFQNEAQLDKSGLPSDRFFAERPEGSVSTLKIQRTQQEDSAVYLCASSSGGYENIQYFGAGTRLSVL.

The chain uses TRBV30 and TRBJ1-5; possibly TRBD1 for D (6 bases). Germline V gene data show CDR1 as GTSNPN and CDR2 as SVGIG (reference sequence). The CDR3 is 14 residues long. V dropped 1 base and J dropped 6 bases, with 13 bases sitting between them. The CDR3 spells CAWSGGQVVQPQHF. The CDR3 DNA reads TGTGCCTGGAGTGGGGGGCAGGTTGTTCAGCCCCAGCATTTT.

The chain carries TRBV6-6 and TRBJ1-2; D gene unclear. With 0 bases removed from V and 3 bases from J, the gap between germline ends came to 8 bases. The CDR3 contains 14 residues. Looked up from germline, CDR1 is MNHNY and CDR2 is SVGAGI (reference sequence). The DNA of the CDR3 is TGTGCCAGCAGTTACTCGGAGACGCACTATGGCTACACCTTC. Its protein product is CASSYSETHYGYTF.

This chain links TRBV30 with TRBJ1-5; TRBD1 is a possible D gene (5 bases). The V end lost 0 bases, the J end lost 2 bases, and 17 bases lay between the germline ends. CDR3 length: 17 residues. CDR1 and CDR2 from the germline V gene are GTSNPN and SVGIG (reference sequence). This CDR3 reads CAWSVGNRGPGNQPQHF. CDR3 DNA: TGTGCCTGGAGTGTAGGTAATAGGGGTCCGGGCAATCAGCCCCAGCATTTT.

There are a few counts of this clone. This CDR3 reads CASSPRRPGLTSTDTQYF. CDR3 in DNA: TGTGCCAGCAGCCCGAGGCGACCTGGGTTGACTAGCACAGATACGCAGTATTTT. The chain links TRBV3-1 (or the pseudogene TRBV3-2) to TRBJ2-3; the D is unclear. The CDR3 runs to 18 residues. Germline loops: CDR1 LGHDT, CDR2 YNNKEL (reference sequence). Trimming removed 4 bases from V and 0 bases from J, with 20 bases in between.

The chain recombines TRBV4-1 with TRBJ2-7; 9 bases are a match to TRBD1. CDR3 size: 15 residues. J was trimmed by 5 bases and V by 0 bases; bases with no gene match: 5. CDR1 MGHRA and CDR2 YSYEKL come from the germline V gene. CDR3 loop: CASSQDIGTGNEQYF. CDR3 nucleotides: TGCGCCAGCAGCCAAGATATTGGGACAGGGAACGAGCAGTACTTC.

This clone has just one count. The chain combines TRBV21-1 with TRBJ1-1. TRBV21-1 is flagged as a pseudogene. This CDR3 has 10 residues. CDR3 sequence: CASTHTEAFF. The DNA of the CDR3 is TGTGCCAGCACCCACACTGAAGCTTTCTTT.

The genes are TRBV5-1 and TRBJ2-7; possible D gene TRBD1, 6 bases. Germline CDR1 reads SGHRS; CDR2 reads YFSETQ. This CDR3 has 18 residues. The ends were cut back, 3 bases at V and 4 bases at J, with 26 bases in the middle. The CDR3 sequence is CASSSQTNTGRSRYEQYF. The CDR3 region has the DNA TGCGCCAGCAGCTCCCAAACTAATACAGGGCGTTCAAGGTACGAGCAGTACTTC.

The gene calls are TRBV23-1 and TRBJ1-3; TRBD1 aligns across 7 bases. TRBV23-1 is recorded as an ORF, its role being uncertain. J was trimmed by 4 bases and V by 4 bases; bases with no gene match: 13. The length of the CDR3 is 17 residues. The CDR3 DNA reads TGCGCCAGCAGTCCTGACAGGGCTTTTCTTCGCGGAAACACCATATATTTT. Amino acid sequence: CASSPDRAFLRGNTIYF.